Shown below are 10 T cell receptor beta chains from a single sample sequenced in a study of beta chain features in type 1 diabetes (dated by TCRdb to 2017 to 2018). The library was made by the immunoSEQ multiplex PCR assay. The entire amount of isolated RNA was reverse transcribed using the High Capacity cDNA Reverse Transcription Kit, so the sequenced TCRB transcripts were expressed ones. The clones in this table, taken by TCRdb from immuneACCESS, are in-frame only. Not every clone is retained; where verified, under half of the shortfall comes from an unresolved V gene, and the cause of the rest is unknown. This sample lists 300,000 to 400,000 clones; approximately 10% were detected once. The top ten hold over 0.015% of the sample. The specimen was naive CD4+ T cells from blood. The cell subset or site label for this specimen denotes: true naive CD4+ T cells. The receptor set was obtained from a woman aged 25-40 years in good health.

V gene TRBV11-2 combines with J gene TRBJ2-2, with a possible D match to TRBD2 (7 bases). The CDR3 totals 16 residues. The V gene's germline CDR1 is SGHAT and CDR2 FQNNGV. Trimming stripped 3 bases from V and 2 bases from J, with 13 bases between. The CDR3 loop is CASSFSRGLNTGELFF. DNA of the CDR3: TGTGCCAGCAGCTTCTCCAGGGGACTAAACACCGGGGAGCTGTTTTTT. The variable domain in full, with the rest retrieved from reference TRBV11-2 and TRBJ2-2, is EAGVAQSPRYKIIEKRQSVAFWCNPISGHATLYWYQQILGQGPKLLIQFQNNGVVDDSQLPKDRFSAERLKGVDSTLKIQPAKLEDSAVYLCASSFSRGLNTGELFFGEGSRLTVL.

The rearrangement uses TRBV30 and TRBJ2-7, with no clear D. This CDR3 spans 14 amino acids. Germline CDR1 and CDR2: GTSNPN and SVGIG (reference sequence). The germline V and J ends were trimmed by 0 bases and 1 base, with 10 bases remaining between them. The CDR3 bases are TGTGCCTGGAGTGTACGTCCTCGGTCCTACGAGCAGTACTTC. Protein sequence: CAWSVRPRSYEQYF.

The chain has TRBV2 and TRBJ2-3, with TRBD2 identical over 11 bases. With V trimmed by 5 bases and J by 6 bases, 7 bases remained unmatched. CDR1 is SNHLY, CDR2 FYNNEI, per germline. The CDR3 is 15 amino acids. The CDR3 nucleotides read TGTGCCAGCAGTTCGACTAGCGGGACGCGGGATACGCAGTATTTT. This encodes CASSSTSGTRDTQYF.

This clone was seen a handful of times. J is TRBJ2-1 and V is TRBV9, with 10 bases lining up with TRBD2. The CDR3 sequence is 15 residues long. Germline V lookup: CDR1 SGDLS, CDR2 YYNGEE. Trimming took 2 bases from V and 4 from J; bases not matched to a gene: 3. The CDR3 sequence: CASSVLAGDYNEQFF. CDR3 sequence (DNA): TGTGCCAGCAGCGTCCTAGCGGGGGATTACAATGAGCAGTTCTTC.

The table lists this clone with a few counts. The chain recombines TRBV7-9 with TRBJ2-7, with a possible D match to TRBD2 (5 bases). V lost 5 bases to trimming and J lost 6 bases, with 20 bases between them. From germline, CDR1 is SEHNR and CDR2 FQNEAQ (reference sequence). The CDR3 sequence is 15 residues long. The CDR3 coding sequence is TGTGCCAGCAGCCCTATAAGGACTTTTGACTCCGAGCAGTACTTC. This encodes CASSPIRTFDSEQYF.

This clone turned up a few times. The V call is TRBV28, the J call TRBJ2-4, with no clear D. Between the trimmed V and J ends, which lost 4 bases and 6 bases, there was a span of 4 bases. Germline CDR1 and CDR2: MDHEN and SYDVKM. The length of the CDR3 is 11 residues. The CDR3: CASSSSNIQYF. In DNA, the CDR3 is TGTGCCAGCAGTTCTTCAAACATTCAGTACTTC.

The V gene is TRBV7-3, the J gene TRBJ2-1; D might be TRBD2 (6 bases). The CDR3 has 15 residues. The germline CDR1 and CDR2 sequences are SGHTA and FQGTGA. Deletions cut 5 bases from V and 4 bases from J, with 15 bases between. The CDR3 loop reads CASSQQVSGYNEQFF. The CDR3, as DNA: TGTGCCAGCAGCCAACAAGTTAGCGGATACAATGAGCAGTTCTTC.

This clone turned up a few times. V gene TRBV21-1 combines with J gene TRBJ1-2; the D call TRBD1 from the table was never checked on the DNA. TRBV21-1 is assigned pseudogene status. The CDR3 covers 15 residues. The CDR3 sequence is CASSKDPGDPYGYTF. The CDR3 region has the DNA TGTGCCAGCAGCAAAGACCCAGGGGACCCCTATGGCTACACCTTC.

As DNA, the CDR3 is TGTGCCAGCAGTTACTCTAGACAGAACACTGAAGCTTTCTTT. Its protein is CASSYSRQNTEAFF. The rearrangement joins TRBV6-5 to TRBJ1-1; D gene unclear. The CDR3 consists of 14 residues. The ends were cut back, 0 bases at V and 1 base at J, with 6 bases in the middle. Germline lookup yields CDR1 MNHEY and CDR2 SVGAGI.

The chain links TRBV27 to TRBJ2-1, with TRBD1 matching over 9 bases. CDR3 length: 14 residues. Germline CDR1 and CDR2: MNHEY and SMNVEV (reference sequence). V was clipped by 5 bases and J by 8 bases; unmatched bases: 7. In DNA, the CDR3 is TGTGCCAGCAGTGCTTGGACAGGGGATGATGAGCAGTTCTTC. Protein: CASSAWTGDDEQFF.